One T cell receptor (beta chain) is described in this entry. The data belong to a study of blood T cells in healthy people across ages. Sample-barcoded 5' priming and a J-beta primer mix drove a second PCR of about 6 to 12 cycles. TCRdb reanalysed the 5' RACE reads using MiXCR and keeps one entry per CDR3 protein. The sample lists 700,000 to 850,000 distinct CDR3 sequences; around 36% were seen once. Germline V gene lookup returns CDR1 MNHEY and CDR2 SVGEGT. V shed 6 bases, J shed 4 bases, and the junction held 4 bases outside the gene matches. The CDR3 is 14 residues long. Sequencing used blood. V gene TRBV6-2 or TRBV6-3 combines with J gene TRBJ1-5; 9 positions agree with TRBD1. The TCR sequence derives from a man between 18 and 35 years old in good health. The DNA for the CDR3 is TGTGCCAGCAGACGGACAGGGGTAAATCAGCCCCAGCATTTT. This sequence encodes CASRRTGVNQPQHF.